What follows are 24 T cell receptor beta chains derived from one specimen sequenced in a study of T cells in Graves' hyperthyroidism and ophthalmopathy. From RNA transcripts, TCR beta CDR3 regions were amplified. First-round RT-PCR targeting the TCR CDR3 was performed with the HTBI primer set. TCRdb used MiXCR to reprocess the multiplex PCR reads, holding one entry per CDR3 protein. In the table there are approximately 700,000 distinct CDR3 sequences, about a sixth of which are singletons. Sequencing used blood. Every receptor here comes from a man aged 18-30 years with Graves' hyperthyroidism.

The genes are TRBV15 and TRBJ1-3; D gene ambiguous. The CDR3 contains 14 residues. Germline V gene lookup returns CDR1 LNHNV and CDR2 YYDKDF (reference sequence). V was clipped by 5 bases and J by 7 bases, with 15 bases between them. CDR3 sequence: CATSSPGGENTIYF. The CDR3 coding sequence is TGTGCCACCAGCTCTCCAGGCGGGGAGAACACCATATATTTT.

This clonotype was seen at least ten times. The chain employs TRBV11-2 and TRBJ2-5, with 10 bases identical to TRBD1. Per the germline V gene, CDR1 is SGHAT and CDR2 is FQNNGV. V lost 5 bases and J lost 5; bases outside the gene matches: 5. CDR3 length equals 14 residues. CDR3 in amino acids: CASSRQGARETQYF. CDR3 DNA sequence: TGTGCCAGCAGCAGACAGGGGGCGAGGGAGACCCAGTACTTC.

In this sample, this clonotype turned up a few times. The chain recombines TRBV3-1 with TRBJ2-5; D is perhaps TRBD2 (5 bases). The germline V and J ends were trimmed by 0 bases and 7 bases, with 9 bases remaining between them. Looked up from germline, CDR1 is LGHDT and CDR2 is YNNKEL (reference sequence). This CDR3 is built from 13 residues. As DNA, the CDR3 is TGTGCCAGCAGCCAAGATCCTGAGGGGACCCAGTACTTC. This translates into CASSQDPEGTQYF.

The chain combines TRBV6-2 or TRBV6-3 with TRBJ2-1, with D possibly being TRBD2 (6 bases). The germline V gene encodes CDR1 MNHEY and CDR2 SVGEGT. The CDR3 extends over 14 amino acids. Trimming took off 9 bases at V and 3 bases at J, with 15 bases between the two ends. The CDR3 here is CASGGVNLYNEQFF. CDR3 sequence (DNA): TGTGCCAGTGGCGGGGTGAACCTCTACAATGAGCAGTTCTTC.

This clonotype was detected a few times. The chain employs TRBV28 and TRBJ2-5, with 9 nucleotides matching TRBD1. J gave up 6 bases and V 6 bases, and 8 bases lay outside the gene matches. The V gene's germline CDR1 is MDHEN and CDR2 SYDVKM. The CDR3 sequence is 14 residues long. This CDR3 is CASSQQGATKTQYF. DNA of the CDR3: TGTGCCAGCAGCCAACAGGGGGCCACGAAGACCCAGTACTTC. The variable domain in full, completed from reference TRBV28 and TRBJ2-5, reads DVKVTQSSRYLVKRTGEKVFLECVQDMDHENMFWYRQDPGLGLRLIYFSYDVKMKEKGDIPEGYSVSREKKERFSLILESASTNQTSMYLCASSQQGATKTQYFGPGTRLLVL.

This clonotype was picked up many times. The chain joins TRBV2 to TRBJ1-5, with D possibly being TRBD1 (5 bases). The CDR3 is 15 amino acids. Germline-derived CDR1 and CDR2 are SNHLY and FYNNEI. V lost 5 bases and J lost 2, with 13 bases in between. The CDR3 protein is CASSLRGLGNQPQHF. The CDR3 DNA follows: TGTGCCAGCAGTTTGAGGGGTCTGGGCAATCAGCCCCAGCATTTT. The whole variable domain, remainder taken from reference TRBV2 and TRBJ1-5, is EPEVTQTPSHQVTQMGQEVILRCVPISNHLYFYWYRQILGQKVEFLVSFYNNEISEKSEIFDDQFSVERPDGSNFTLKIRSTKLEDSAMYFCASSLRGLGNQPQHFGDGTRLSIL.

This clonotype was counted a few times. The J gene is TRBJ1-4, the V gene TRBV7-9, with D possibly matching TRBD1 (5 bases). V was clipped by 4 bases and J by 0 bases, with 21 bases between them. This CDR3 contains 19 residues. The germline V gene has CDR1 SEHNR and CDR2 FQNEAQ (reference sequence). The CDR3 is CASSWSWGSLNATNEKLFF. The DNA of the CDR3 is TGTGCCAGCAGCTGGAGCTGGGGCAGCCTTAATGCAACTAATGAAAAACTGTTTTTT.

The CDR3 spells CASSYLRGGGETQYF. CDR3 DNA: TGTGCCAGCAGTTACCTCAGGGGTGGGGGAGAGACCCAGTACTTC. The V gene is TRBV6-5, the J gene TRBJ2-5; a weak D match, TRBD1 (6 bases). CDR3 length equals 15 residues. Germline assignment: CDR1 MNHEY and CDR2 SVGAGI. Trimming took 2 bases from V and 4 from J, leaving 14 bases between them.

In regard to this clonotype: The junction shows a germline mismatch at one end, possibly a read error. The genes are TRBV5-8 and TRBJ1-3; D is ambiguous. CDR1 and CDR2 (germline): SGHTS, YDEGEE. This CDR3 region has 13 residues. The DNA of the CDR3 is TGTGCCGCGGGTAGACAAACTGGAAACATCATATATTTT. Translated, it gives CAAGRQTGNIIYF.

This clonotype was detected ten times or more. V and J are TRBV12-3 or TRBV12-4 and TRBJ1-2; D is undetermined. CDR3 length: 13 amino acids. V was shortened by 3 bases and J by 4 bases, with 9 bases between the two germline ends. CDR3 loop: CASSLGNFYGYTF. CDR3 coding DNA: TGTGCCAGCAGTTTGGGGAATTTCTATGGCTACACCTTC.

This clonotype appeared many times. The chain carries TRBV5-1 and TRBJ1-2; 7 nucleotides agree with TRBD1. The CDR3 consists of 16 residues. Germline V lookup: CDR1 SGHRS, CDR2 YFSETQ. The V gene end was trimmed by 5 bases and the J gene end by 4 bases; junction bases not matched to a gene: 14. The CDR3 spells CASRDGTDIIGYGYTF. As DNA, the CDR3 is TGCGCCAGCAGGGACGGGACAGACATTATTGGCTATGGCTACACCTTC.

This clonotype was counted at least ten times. The J gene is TRBJ1-2, the V gene TRBV10-3; D may be TRBD1 (5 bases). The CDR3 runs to 16 residues. Germline assignment: CDR1 ENHRY and CDR2 SYGVKD. V lost 3 bases and J 4 bases, leaving 18 bases between the germline ends. The CDR3 region is CAISDVTGGTSYGYTF. The CDR3 nucleotides read TGTGCCATCAGTGATGTTACAGGCGGCACCTCCTATGGCTACACCTTC.

This clonotype was seen at least ten times. V usage is TRBV7-9 and J usage is TRBJ1-1, with TRBD1 as a possible D gene (6 bases). CDR3 length: 15 amino acids. V was shortened by 3 bases and J by 6 bases, with 17 bases between the two germline ends. Germline CDR1 is SEHNR and CDR2 is FQNEAQ (reference sequence). The CDR3 DNA sequence: TGTGCCAGCAGCTTTTTAGGTCAGGGGTTCGCTGAAGCTTTCTTT. Translating it yields CASSFLGQGFAEAFF.

The chain uses TRBV7-9 and TRBJ2-7; 13 bases are shared with TRBD2. V lost 4 bases to trimming and J lost 5 bases; unmatched junction nucleotides: 8. Germline V gene lookup returns CDR1 SEHNR and CDR2 FQNEAQ (reference sequence). The CDR3 totals 16 residues. CDR3 amino acids: CASSYRTSGSINEQYF. The CDR3 nucleotides read TGTGCCAGCAGCTACCGGACTAGCGGGAGTATCAACGAGCAGTACTTC.

This clonotype has at least ten counts. This chain joins TRBV11-2 and TRBJ2-5; D is uncertain. Germline lookup yields CDR1 SGHAT and CDR2 FQNNGV. The CDR3 runs to 15 residues. V lost 2 bases, J lost 5 bases, and 15 bases lay in between. The CDR3 sequence: CASSLKGRPEETQYF. Written as DNA, the CDR3 is TGTGCCAGCAGCTTAAAGGGCAGGCCCGAGGAGACCCAGTACTTC.

There are many counts of this clonotype. The chain uses TRBV7-2 and TRBJ2-2; no definite D call. The CDR3 runs 14 residues. The germline V gene has CDR1 SGHTA and CDR2 FQGNSA. V was pared by 6 bases and J by 5 bases, with 13 bases between. The CDR3 is CASSQWAVTGELFF. The CDR3 DNA sequence: TGTGCCAGCAGTCAGTGGGCAGTTACCGGGGAGCTGTTTTTT.

This clonotype appeared many times. CDR3 residues: CASSSATGSSYEQYF. The DNA for the CDR3 is TGTGCCAGCAGTAGCGCGACAGGGAGCTCCTACGAGCAGTACTTC. This sequence joins TRBV28 and TRBJ2-7, with 7 nucleotides matching TRBD1. Germline V gene sequence: CDR1 MDHEN, CDR2 SYDVKM. The CDR3 has 15 residues. The ends lost 5 bases at V and 0 bases at J; junction bases unmatched: 7.

V is TRBV18 and J is TRBJ1-5, with unresolved D. Trimming left V 2 bases short and J 7 bases short, with 9 bases between. The CDR3 is 13 residues long. The germline CDR1 and CDR2 sequences are KGHSH and LQKENI. The CDR3 bases are TGTGCCAGCTCACCAGATAGGTGGCAGCCCCAGCATTTT. Amino acid sequence: CASSPDRWQPQHF.

This chain links TRBV3-1 with TRBJ1-3; no reliable D call. The CDR3 runs to 15 residues. V lost 7 bases and J lost 4, with 17 bases in between. Germline V gene data show CDR1 as LGHDT and CDR2 as YNNKEL (reference sequence). The CDR3 DNA follows: TGTGCCAGCACCCCTAGGCCGATTGGCGGAAACACCATATATTTT. Protein: CASTPRPIGGNTIYF.

The rearrangement joins TRBV4-1 to TRBJ2-2, with D uncertain. The CDR3 extends over 14 amino acids. V lost 1 base and J 5 bases, leaving 8 bases between the germline ends. The V gene's germline CDR1 is MGHRA and CDR2 YSYEKL. The CDR3 reads CASSQGQTTGELFF. The CDR3 DNA is TGCGCCAGCAGCCAAGGCCAGACAACCGGGGAGCTGTTTTTT.

There are many counts of this clonotype. The gene calls are TRBV30 and TRBJ2-1; D is undetermined. Trimming shortened V by 0 bases and J by 6 bases, and 15 bases separated the two germline ends. CDR1 is GTSNPN and CDR2 is SVGIG in the germline V gene (reference sequence). The CDR3 loop spans 15 amino acids. CDR3 in amino acids: CAWSVLGPKVNEQFF. The CDR3, as DNA: TGTGCCTGGAGTGTACTGGGCCCGAAGGTCAATGAGCAGTTCTTC.

Ten or more counts support this clonotype. The chain has TRBV28 and TRBJ1-5; 9 bases agree with TRBD1. CDR1 and CDR2 from the germline V gene are MDHEN and SYDVKM. This CDR3 has 14 residues. Trimming at V came to 4 bases and at J to 7 bases, leaving 5 bases not matched to a gene. The DNA for the CDR3 is TGTGCCAGCAGTTCGTGGACAGGGGTCCAGCCCCAGCATTTT. Its protein product is CASSSWTGVQPQHF.

In its sample, this clonotype was seen many times. CDR3 DNA sequence: TGTGCCAGCAGTGAACTAGCGAAAGGAAATACGCAGTATTTT. Translating gives CASSELAKGNTQYF. The chain employs TRBV27 and TRBJ2-3, with TRBD2 matching 7 bases. V shed 5 bases, J shed 7 bases, and the junction held 9 bases outside the gene matches. The CDR3 contains 14 residues. From germline, CDR1 is MNHEY and CDR2 SMNVEV (reference sequence).

In this sample, this clonotype turned up a few times. The rearrangement links TRBV10-3 to TRBJ2-5; 9 bases align to TRBD1. Germline CDR1 reads ENHRY; CDR2 reads SYGVKD. The V and J ends lost 6 bases and 5 bases, in that order; junction bases with no gene match: 10. The CDR3 spans 15 residues. CDR3 nucleotides: TGTGCCATCAGCGCGGCGACAGGGGGATGGGAGACCCAGTACTTC. Protein sequence: CAISAATGGWETQYF.